These 5 T cell receptor beta chains originate from one sample sequenced in a study of cytomegalovirus exposure and HLA in healthy donors. PCR primers comprised 60 Vbeta and 13 Jbeta primers. Clones were sequenced by immunoSEQ multiplex PCR, and TCRdb holds only the in-frame ones, with some missing. This sample contains under 40,000 clones. The sample consisted of PBMCs. These receptors came from a female donor in good health and CMV-seronegative.

Here the CDR3 reads CASSSGSSGDTQYF. CDR3 nucleotide sequence: TGTGCCAGCAGCTCGGGGTCCTCGGGAGATACGCAGTATTTT. The chain recombines TRBV7-7 with TRBJ2-3, with D perhaps TRBD2 (5 bases). V was trimmed by 4 bases and J by 5 bases, leaving 13 bases between them. Germline values: CDR1 SSHAT, CDR2 FNYEAQ (reference sequence). The CDR3 runs to 14 residues.

The rearrangement joins TRBV6-6 to TRBJ1-1, with unresolved D. Deletions cut 2 bases from V and 0 bases from J, with 7 bases between. This CDR3 has 14 residues. Germline CDR1 is MNHNY and CDR2 is SVGAGI (reference sequence). The CDR3 DNA reads as TGTGCCAGCAGTTACGGCAGGCTGAACACTGAAGCTTTCTTT. As protein: CASSYGRLNTEAFF.

The chain has TRBV30 and TRBJ1-5; unclear D gene. Trimming pared 3 bases from V and 4 bases from J, leaving 13 bases between. The CDR3 is 14 amino acids. CDR1 and CDR2 (germline): GTSNPN, SVGIG (reference sequence). DNA of the CDR3: TGTGCCTGGAGCCCCCTTGGAGGGAATCAGCCCCAGCATTTT. It translates to CAWSPLGGNQPQHF. Combining the CDR3 with reference TRBV30 and TRBJ1-5 gives the whole variable domain SQTIHQWPATLVQPVGSPLSLECTVEGTSNPNLYWYRQAAGRGLQLLFYSVGIGQISSEVPQNLSASRPQDRQFILSSKKLLLSDSGFYLCAWSPLGGNQPQHFGDGTRLSIL.

V is TRBV6-4 and J is TRBJ1-2, with 9 bases fitting TRBD1. From germline, CDR1 is MRHNA and CDR2 SNTAGT. The V gene end was trimmed by 5 bases and the J gene end by 4 bases; junction bases not matched to a gene: 5. The CDR3 sequence is 14 residues long. In nucleotides, the CDR3 is TGTGCCAGCAGTCGGGACAGGGTGGGCTATGGCTACACCTTC. Translating gives CASSRDRVGYGYTF.

The V and J genes are TRBV6-5 and TRBJ2-7; tentatively, D is TRBD2 (6 bases). CDR1 is MNHEY and CDR2 is SVGAGI in the germline V gene. Trimming stripped 10 bases from V and 0 bases from J, with 13 bases between. The CDR3 runs to 13 residues. In DNA, the CDR3 is TGTGCCACCGCTGGGGGAGGCTCCTACGAGCAGTACTTC. It specifies CATAGGGSYEQYF.